The 26 T cell receptor beta chains listed next were all sequenced from one sample in a study of cytomegalovirus exposure and HLA in healthy donors. The PCR contained 60 Vbeta and 13 Jbeta primers. Assay used: immunoSEQ multiplex PCR; TCRdb lists only in-frame clones, some missing. The sample holds 95,000 to 120,000 clones, over 70% seen once. The specimen was PBMCs. These receptors originate from a woman between 35 and 50 years old in good health and CMV-seropositive.

The V and J genes are TRBV7-2 and TRBJ1-1; TRBD1 matches 8 bases. This CDR3 spans 19 amino acids. Trimming at V came to 1 base and at J to 0 bases, leaving 13 bases not matched to a gene. Germline assignment: CDR1 SGHTA and CDR2 FQGNSA. The CDR3 spells CASSLEAVHDRGLNTEAFF. The CDR3 DNA follows: TGTGCCAGCAGCTTAGAGGCGGTCCACGACAGGGGCCTGAACACTGAAGCTTTCTTT.

This chain joins TRBV6-5 and TRBJ1-1, with 11 bases fitting TRBD1. This CDR3 comprises 15 residues. Germline-derived CDR1 and CDR2 are MNHEY and SVGAGI. V lost 6 bases, J lost 3 bases, and 6 bases stayed unmatched. The CDR3: CASSGQGAGDTEAFF. The CDR3 region has the DNA TGTGCCAGCAGCGGACAGGGGGCGGGGGACACTGAAGCTTTCTTT.

Only a few counts were recorded for this clone. The V call is TRBV5-1, the J call TRBJ2-7; TRBD2 aligns across 10 bases. CDR1 SGHRS and CDR2 YFSETQ come from the germline V gene. The CDR3 loop spans 16 amino acids. Trimming cost V 3 bases and J 1 base; bases outside gene matches: 7. CDR3 residues: CASSSRTSGTSYEQYF. CDR3 bases: TGCGCCAGCAGCTCACGGACTAGCGGAACTTCCTACGAGCAGTACTTC.

A word on this clone: A read error may account for a junction end that differs from germline. J is TRBJ1-2 and V is TRBV5-4, with 9 nucleotides matching TRBD1. The CDR3 covers 15 residues. The germline CDR1 and CDR2 sequences are SGHNT and YYREEE (reference sequence). Written as DNA, the CDR3 is TGTGCCAGCAGCTTGAACAGGGGGCTAGACTATGGCCACACCTTC. Its translation: CASSLNRGLDYGHTF.

The chain carries TRBV9 and TRBJ2-7; a possible D gene is TRBD1 (6 bases). The length of the CDR3 is 14 residues. V was clipped by 4 bases and J by 0 bases, with 11 bases between them. CDR1 and CDR2 from the germline V gene are SGDLS and YYNGEE. The CDR3 nucleotides read TGTGCCAGCAGCATCCACAGGGACTCCTACGAGCAGTACTTC. The encoded protein is CASSIHRDSYEQYF.

The rearrangement uses TRBV30 and TRBJ2-7, with D perhaps matching TRBD2 (5 bases). This CDR3 has 12 residues. Germline CDR1 and CDR2: GTSNPN and SVGIG (reference sequence). V was clipped by 2 bases and J by 3 bases, with 8 bases between them. DNA of the CDR3: TGTGCCTGGAGTTTAGGGAGCTACGAGCAGTACTTC. Its translation: CAWSLGSYEQYF.

The V and J genes are TRBV18 and TRBJ1-4; no reliable D call. Looked up from germline, CDR1 is KGHSH and CDR2 is LQKENI. V lost 2 bases to trimming and J lost 7 bases, with 11 bases between them. CDR3 length equals 14 residues. The CDR3 sequence is CASSPDTNGEKLFF. CDR3 nucleotides: TGTGCCAGCTCACCAGACACGAATGGTGAAAAACTGTTTTTT.

The chain couples TRBV7-2 to TRBJ1-1; 8 bases line up with TRBD1. V shed 5 bases, J shed 6 bases, and the junction held 8 bases outside the gene matches. CDR3 length: 14 residues. Germline V CDR1 and CDR2: SGHTA, FQGNSA. This CDR3 reads CASSPLTGVAEAFF. The DNA of the CDR3 is TGTGCCAGCAGCCCCCTGACAGGGGTCGCTGAAGCTTTCTTT.

The chain couples TRBV13 to TRBJ2-7, with a possible D match to TRBD2 (6 bases). The CDR3 runs 15 residues. Trimming shortened V by 0 bases and J by 5 bases, and 14 bases separated the two germline ends. Germline CDR1 reads PRHDT; CDR2 reads FYEKMQ (reference sequence). CDR3 sequence: CASSLGGWRVHEQYF. The CDR3 bases are TGTGCCAGCAGCTTAGGGGGGTGGAGGGTTCACGAGCAGTACTTC.

The chain joins TRBV5-8 to TRBJ2-4; perhaps TRBD1 as D (5 bases). Germline CDR1 reads SGHTS; CDR2 reads YDEGEE. V was cut by 0 bases and J by 7 bases, with 11 bases left in between. The CDR3 has 14 residues. The CDR3 protein is CASSLGRGSNIQYF. Here the CDR3 DNA reads TGTGCCAGCAGCTTGGGAAGGGGATCTAACATTCAGTACTTC. Supplemented by reference TRBV5-8 and TRBJ2-4, the full variable domain reads EAGVTQSPTHLIKTRGQQATLRCSPISGHTSVYWYQQALGLGLQFLLWYDEGEERNRGNFPPRFSGRQFPNYSSELNVNALELEDSALYLCASSLGRGSNIQYFGAGTRLSVL.

This clone was seen once. The chain carries TRBV9 and TRBJ1-1; D may be TRBD1 (5 bases). V was clipped by 4 bases and J by 3 bases, with 10 bases between them. The CDR3 contains 13 residues. Germline lookup yields CDR1 SGDLS and CDR2 YYNGEE. The CDR3, as DNA: TGTGCCAGCAGCAAACAGGAGTACACTGAAGCTTTCTTT. It encodes CASSKQEYTEAFF.

V usage is TRBV18 and J usage is TRBJ2-1, with 7 bases identical to TRBD2. The CDR3 runs 15 residues. Looked up from germline, CDR1 is KGHSH and CDR2 is LQKENI. The V segment lost 2 bases and the J segment 2 bases; nucleotides outside the gene matches: 3. The CDR3 loop is CASSPSREAYNEQFF. The CDR3 DNA reads as TGTGCCAGCTCACCATCCCGGGAGGCCTACAATGAGCAGTTCTTC.

The gene calls are TRBV4-1 and TRBJ2-2, with TRBD1 matching over 7 bases. Unmatched junction bases numbered 8, after V lost 7 bases and J lost 3 bases. Germline-derived CDR1 and CDR2 are MGHRA and YSYEKL. The CDR3 loop spans 15 amino acids. In DNA, the CDR3 is TGCGCCAGCACCTCCGGGACAGATCACACCGGGGAGCTGTTTTTT. Amino acids: CASTSGTDHTGELFF.

The chain employs TRBV5-1 and TRBJ2-1, with TRBD2 identical over 10 bases. Germline V gene lookup returns CDR1 SGHRS and CDR2 YFSETQ. J gave up 3 bases and V 3 bases, and 9 bases lay outside the gene matches. This CDR3 has 17 residues. The CDR3 DNA is TGCGCCAGCAGCTCGTCTAGCGGGAGCCGAAGCTACAATGAGCAGTTCTTC. Translated, it gives CASSSSSGSRSYNEQFF.

The chain's CDR3 is CSAGTGAFQPQHF. CDR3 nucleotide sequence: TGCAGCGCAGGGACAGGAGCGTTCCAGCCCCAGCATTTT. The chain couples TRBV29-1 to TRBJ1-5, with 8 bases matching TRBD1. CDR1 SQVTM and CDR2 ANQGSEA come from the germline V gene. V lost 7 bases and J lost 7; bases outside the gene matches: 9. This CDR3 spans 13 amino acids. Combining the CDR3 with reference TRBV29-1 and TRBJ1-5 gives the whole variable domain SAVISQKPSRDICQRGTSLTIQCQVDSQVTMMFWYRQQPGQSLTLIATANQGSEATYESGFVIDKFPISRPNLTFSTLTVSNMSPEDSSIYLCSAGTGAFQPQHFGDGTRLSIL.

V usage is TRBV29-1 and J usage is TRBJ2-1, with D tentatively TRBD1 (6 bases). The germline V gene encodes CDR1 SQVTM and CDR2 ANQGSEA. This CDR3 has 13 amino acids. Trimming took off 4 bases at V and 5 bases at J, with 12 bases between the two ends. CDR3 in DNA: TGCAGCGTTGTACAGGGAAATAACAATGAGCAGTTCTTC. Amino acid sequence: CSVVQGNNNEQFF.

The chain couples TRBV7-9 to TRBJ2-1; 9 positions agree with TRBD1. The CDR3 is 14 amino acids. CDR1 SEHNR and CDR2 FQNEAQ come from the germline V gene (reference sequence). The DNA for the CDR3 is TGTTCCACCCCTTTGACAGGGGGTTACAATGAGCAGTTCTTC. It specifies CSTPLTGGYNEQFF.

This chain links TRBV10-3 with TRBJ1-6, with D unclear. CDR3 length: 15 residues. V dropped 10 bases and J dropped 6 bases, with 19 bases sitting between them. Germline V CDR1 and CDR2: ENHRY, SYGVKD. The CDR3 sequence is CATREEASGNSPLHF. In nucleotides, the CDR3 is TGTGCCACCCGCGAGGAGGCCTCGGGTAATTCACCCCTCCACTTT.

This clone was picked up one time. The J gene is TRBJ1-4, the V gene TRBV5-1; the D gene is possibly TRBD1 (6 bases). CDR3 size: 15 residues. Germline loops: CDR1 SGHRS, CDR2 YFSETQ. Trimming cost V 3 bases and J 4 bases, with 13 bases left between them. CDR3 nucleotides: TGCGCCAGCAGCTGGGGACATAACAGTAATGAAAAACTGTTTTTT. It yields the protein CASSWGHNSNEKLFF.

This clone was seen a handful of times. The V gene is TRBV19, the J gene TRBJ2-5; 7 nucleotides agree with TRBD2. V lost 6 bases and J lost 5; bases outside the gene matches: 12. Per germline, CDR1 LNHDA and CDR2 SQIVND (reference sequence). CDR3 length equals 15 residues. The CDR3 nucleotides are TGTGCCAGTAGGCCCACACGGGGGGTGGGGGAGACCCAGTACTTC. Its translation is CASRPTRGVGETQYF.

V usage is TRBV25-1 and J usage is TRBJ1-2; 8 nucleotides align to TRBD1. Germline-derived CDR1 and CDR2 are MGHDK and SYGVNS. The CDR3 runs 15 residues. Germline trimming cut 4 bases from V and 8 bases from J; bases unmatched to any gene: 12. The CDR3 coding sequence is TGTGCCAGCAGTGGGGGTGCAGGGGGCGCCGAGGGCTACACCTTC. Protein sequence: CASSGGAGGAEGYTF.

The gene calls are TRBV6-1 and TRBJ2-2, with 9 bases that match TRBD1. The CDR3 length is 15 residues. Germline values: CDR1 MNHNS, CDR2 SASEGT. The junction had 2 bases not matched to a gene; V was cut back by 2 bases and J by 4 bases. The chain's CDR3 is CASSEPTGGTGELFF. In nucleotides, the CDR3 is TGTGCCAGCAGTGAACCGACAGGGGGCACCGGGGAGCTGTTTTTT.

The chain has TRBV4-1 and TRBJ2-7; a possible D gene is TRBD2 (7 bases). V lost 6 bases to trimming and J lost 3 bases, with 15 bases between them. Germline V lookup: CDR1 MGHRA, CDR2 YSYEKL. The CDR3 contains 14 residues. CDR3 amino acids: CASRGASGIYEQYF. The CDR3 region has the DNA TGCGCCAGCAGGGGGGCTAGCGGCATCTACGAGCAGTACTTC.

The chain joins TRBV19 to TRBJ2-7, with TRBD1 matching 9 bases. The CDR3 covers 14 residues. V lost 6 bases, J lost 1 base, and 4 bases stayed unmatched. CDR1 is LNHDA, CDR2 SQIVND, per germline (reference sequence). DNA of the CDR3: TGTGCCAGTAGGGACAGGGGCAATTCCTACGAGCAGTACTTC. It yields the protein CASRDRGNSYEQYF.

The CDR3 bases are TGTGCCAGCTCACCACCGTCCGGGGAAGACGGCAATCAGCCCCAGCATTTT. This sequence encodes CASSPPSGEDGNQPQHF. The chain uses TRBV18 and TRBJ1-5; D is unresolved. Germline V gene data show CDR1 as KGHSH and CDR2 as LQKENI. V was clipped by 0 bases and J by 2 bases, with 14 bases between them. The CDR3 is made up of 17 amino acids.

V is TRBV5-1 and J is TRBJ1-3; D is ambiguous. The germline CDR1 and CDR2 sequences are SGHRS and YFSETQ. The CDR3 contains 14 residues. V lost 4 bases, J lost 0 bases, and 8 bases lay in between. The CDR3 reads CASSRGPSGNTIYF. Here the CDR3 DNA reads TGCGCCAGCAGCCGAGGCCCCTCTGGAAACACCATATATTTT.